This TCR beta chain was identified during a study of Ad26.COV2.S vaccination and SARS-CoV-2 variants. Notes on the study in general: Vaccinated individuals (as opposed to placebo recipients) had higher spike-specific TCR breadth. Post-vaccination spike-specific CD8+ and CD4+ T cell responses reportedly had substantial breadth.

Germline lookup yields CDR1 SGHTA and CDR2 FQGNSA. The V end was cut by 5 bases, the J end by 0 bases, with 13 bases between. The CDR3 covers 16 residues. Indicated treatment: 19 received Ad26.COV2.S at low or high dose, single or two shots; about 5 received placebo; per-sample allocation not given. At day 63 after the first vaccine or placebo injection, samples were drawn. On this clone itself: The antigen remains unidentified.

Sequenced by immunoSEQ multiplex PCR; TCRdb stores in-frame clones only, minus some. The sample includes just over 350,000 clones, 70% to 90% of them seen just once. This chain links TRBV7-2 with TRBJ1-4, with a tentative D call TRBD1 (5 bases). The TCR comes from a person between 18 and 59 years old who received the Ad26.COV2.S COVID-19 vaccine or a placebo. This material consisted of peripheral blood, taken in a trial of Ad26.COV2.S vaccine versus placebo. The CDR3 here is CASSQGTGATNEKLFF. For the CDR3, the DNA is TGTGCCAGCAGCCAAGGGACGGGCGCAACTAATGAAAAACTGTTTTTT.